This TCR beta chain was found in a study of shared clonotypes between healthy human individuals. V was trimmed by 0 bases and J by 3 bases, leaving 6 bases between them. Germline V gives CDR1 ENHRY, CDR2 SYGVKD. This CDR3 spans 14 amino acids. The authors ran unsorted PBMC replicate PCRs on around 320 ng DNA, about 30,000 T cell genomes. With ten immunoSEQ deep assay plates, unsorted PBMC DNA underwent sequencing. Produced via immunoSEQ multiplex PCR; TCRdb's table is partial and in-frame only. The data contain nearly 500,000 clones, 76% of them seen just once; the ten biggest clones take up 10% to 15%. Concerning this clone itself: Other DNA sequences in the same sample also yield this CDR3.

The chain recombines TRBV10-3 with TRBJ2-1, with D unclear. This receptor was taken from a woman aged 40 to 50 in good health. Some clones in this sample may be carry-over from other donors' samples. Sequencing was carried out using PBMCs. This CDR3 reads CAISESGFYNEQFF. In DNA, the CDR3 is TGTGCCATCAGTGAGTCGGGCTTCTACAATGAGCAGTTCTTC.